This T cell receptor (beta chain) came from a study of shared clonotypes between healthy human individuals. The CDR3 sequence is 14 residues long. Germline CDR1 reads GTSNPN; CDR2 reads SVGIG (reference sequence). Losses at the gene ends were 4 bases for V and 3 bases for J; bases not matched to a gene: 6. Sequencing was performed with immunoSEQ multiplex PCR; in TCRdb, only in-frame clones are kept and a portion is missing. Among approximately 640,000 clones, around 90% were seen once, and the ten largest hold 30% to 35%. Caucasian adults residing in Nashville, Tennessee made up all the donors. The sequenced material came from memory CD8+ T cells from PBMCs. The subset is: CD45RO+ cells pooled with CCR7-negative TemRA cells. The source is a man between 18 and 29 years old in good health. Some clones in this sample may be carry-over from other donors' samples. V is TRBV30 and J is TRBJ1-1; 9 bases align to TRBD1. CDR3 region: CAWIQTGGYTEAFF. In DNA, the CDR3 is TGTGCCTGGATTCAGACAGGGGGTTACACTGAAGCTTTCTTT.